This T cell receptor beta chain was identified during a study of identical twins. General observations from the study: Rather than following the same donors, the conclusions depended on cross-sectional statistical analysis.

CDR1 SEHNR and CDR2 FQNEAQ come from the germline V gene (reference sequence). The CDR3 is 17 amino acids. Deletions cut 0 bases from V and 9 bases from J, with 21 bases between. TCRdb ran MiXCR on the 5' RACE reads and lists one entry per CDR3 protein. The sample yields nearly 200,000 distinct CDR3 sequences, about 16% seen once. Details on this clonotype: Antigen specificity is unknown.

The same data also went into a second study, on T cells expressing NK-cell markers.

The clonotype originates from a woman in her late teens or twenties in good health. The sequencing input was CD8+ T cells sorted from blood. The chain has TRBV7-9 and TRBJ2-1; D remains ambiguous. The CDR3 loop is CASSLANGQLRSGEQFF. As DNA, the CDR3 is TGTGCCAGCAGCTTAGCGAATGGTCAGCTCAGGAGTGGTGAGCAGTTCTTC. Together with reference TRBV7-9 and TRBJ2-1, the CDR3 gives the full variable domain: DTGVSQNPRHKITKRGQNVTFRCDPISEHNRLYWYRQTLGQGPEFLTYFQNEAQLEKSRLLSDRFSAERPKGSFSTLEIQRTEQGDSAMYLCASSLANGQLRSGEQFFGPGTRLTVL.